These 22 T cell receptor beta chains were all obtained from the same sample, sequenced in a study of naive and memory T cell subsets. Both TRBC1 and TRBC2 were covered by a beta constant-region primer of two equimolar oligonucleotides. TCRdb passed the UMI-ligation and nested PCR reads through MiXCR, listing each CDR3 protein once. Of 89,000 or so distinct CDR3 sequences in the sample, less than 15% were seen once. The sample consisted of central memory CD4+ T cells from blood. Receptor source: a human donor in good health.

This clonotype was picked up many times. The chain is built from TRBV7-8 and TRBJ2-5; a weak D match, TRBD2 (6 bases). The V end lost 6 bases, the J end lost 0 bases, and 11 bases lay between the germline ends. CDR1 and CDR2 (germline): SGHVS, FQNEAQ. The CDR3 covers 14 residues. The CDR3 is CASREGLDQETQYF. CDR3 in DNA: TGTGCCAGCAGGGAGGGACTGGACCAAGAGACCCAGTACTTC.

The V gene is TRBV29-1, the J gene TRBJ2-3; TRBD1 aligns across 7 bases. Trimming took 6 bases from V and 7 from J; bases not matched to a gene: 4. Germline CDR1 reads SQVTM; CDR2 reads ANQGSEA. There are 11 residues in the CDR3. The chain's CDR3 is CSVRDSNTQYF. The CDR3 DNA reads TGCAGCGTGAGGGACAGCAATACGCAGTATTTT.

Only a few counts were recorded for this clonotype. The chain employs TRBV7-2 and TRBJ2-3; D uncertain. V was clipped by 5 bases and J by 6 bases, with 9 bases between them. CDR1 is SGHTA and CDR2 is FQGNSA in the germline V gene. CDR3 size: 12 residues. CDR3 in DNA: TGTGCCAGCAGCGGCAGAAGGGATACGCAGTATTTT. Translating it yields CASSGRRDTQYF.

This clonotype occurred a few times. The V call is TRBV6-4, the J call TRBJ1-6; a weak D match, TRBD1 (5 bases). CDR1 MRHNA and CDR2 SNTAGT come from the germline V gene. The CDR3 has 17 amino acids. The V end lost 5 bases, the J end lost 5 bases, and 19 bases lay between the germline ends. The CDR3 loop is CASSLGTLLFHNSPLHF. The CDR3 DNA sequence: TGTGCCAGCAGTCTCGGGACCCTACTCTTTCATAATTCACCCCTCCACTTT.

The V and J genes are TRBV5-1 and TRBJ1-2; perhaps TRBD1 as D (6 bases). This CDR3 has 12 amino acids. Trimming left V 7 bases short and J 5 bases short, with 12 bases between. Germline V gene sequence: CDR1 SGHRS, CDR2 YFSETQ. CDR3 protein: CASPGQTYGYTF. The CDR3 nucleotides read TGCGCCAGCCCCGGACAGACTTATGGCTACACCTTC.

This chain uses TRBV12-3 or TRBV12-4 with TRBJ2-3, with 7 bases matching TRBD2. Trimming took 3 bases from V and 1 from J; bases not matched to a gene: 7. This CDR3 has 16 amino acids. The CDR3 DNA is TGTGCCAGCAGTTTTGGGAGCGGGATTGGCACAGATACGCAGTATTTT. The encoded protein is CASSFGSGIGTDTQYF.

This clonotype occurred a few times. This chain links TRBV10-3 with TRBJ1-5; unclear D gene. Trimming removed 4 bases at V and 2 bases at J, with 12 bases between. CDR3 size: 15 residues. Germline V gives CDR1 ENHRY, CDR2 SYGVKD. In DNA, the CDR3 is TGTGCCATCAGTGGGGGTGGAGTGGGCAATCAGCCCCAGCATTTT. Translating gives CAISGGGVGNQPQHF.

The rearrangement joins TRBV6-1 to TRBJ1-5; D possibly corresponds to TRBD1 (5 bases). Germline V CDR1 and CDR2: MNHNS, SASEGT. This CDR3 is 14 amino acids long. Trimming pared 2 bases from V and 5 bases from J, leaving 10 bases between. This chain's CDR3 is CASSEWRGDQPQHF. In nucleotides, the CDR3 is TGTGCCAGCAGTGAATGGAGAGGGGATCAGCCCCAGCATTTT.

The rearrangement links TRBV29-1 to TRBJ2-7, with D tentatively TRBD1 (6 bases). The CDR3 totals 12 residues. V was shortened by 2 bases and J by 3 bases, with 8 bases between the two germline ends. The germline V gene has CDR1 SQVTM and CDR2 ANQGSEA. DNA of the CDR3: TGCAGCGTTGAAAGGGACAACTACGAGCAGTACTTC. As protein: CSVERDNYEQYF.

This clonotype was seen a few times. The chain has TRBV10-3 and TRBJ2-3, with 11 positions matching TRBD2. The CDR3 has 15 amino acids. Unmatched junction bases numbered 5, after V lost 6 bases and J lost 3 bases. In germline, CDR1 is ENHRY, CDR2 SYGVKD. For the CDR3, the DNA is TGTGCCATCAGGAAGACTAGCGGGGAGACAGATACGCAGTATTTT. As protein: CAIRKTSGETDTQYF.

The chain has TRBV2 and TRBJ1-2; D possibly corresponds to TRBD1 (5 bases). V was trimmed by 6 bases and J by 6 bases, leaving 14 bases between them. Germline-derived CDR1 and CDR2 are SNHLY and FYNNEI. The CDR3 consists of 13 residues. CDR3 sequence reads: CASSGSGANGYTF. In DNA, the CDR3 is TGTGCCAGCAGCGGAAGCGGGGCCAATGGCTACACCTTC.

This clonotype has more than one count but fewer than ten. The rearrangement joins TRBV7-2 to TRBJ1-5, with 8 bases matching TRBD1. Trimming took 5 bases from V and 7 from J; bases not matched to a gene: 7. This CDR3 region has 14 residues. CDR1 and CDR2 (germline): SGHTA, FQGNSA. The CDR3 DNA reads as TGTGCCAGCAGCACATCAGGGGGCACCCAGCCCCAGCATTTT. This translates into CASSTSGGTQPQHF.

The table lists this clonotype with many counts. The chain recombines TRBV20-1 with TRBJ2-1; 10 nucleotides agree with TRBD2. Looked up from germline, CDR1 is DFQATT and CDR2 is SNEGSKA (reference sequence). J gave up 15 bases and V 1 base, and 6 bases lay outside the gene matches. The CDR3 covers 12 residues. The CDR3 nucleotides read TGCAGTGCTAGAGCGGGGAGCGGGAGGGGGTTCTTC. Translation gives CSARAGSGRGFF.

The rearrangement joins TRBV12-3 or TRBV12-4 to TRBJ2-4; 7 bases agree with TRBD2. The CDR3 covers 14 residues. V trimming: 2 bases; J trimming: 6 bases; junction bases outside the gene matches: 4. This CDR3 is CASSLLGGGNIQYF. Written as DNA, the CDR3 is TGTGCCAGCAGTTTATTGGGCGGGGGAAACATTCAGTACTTC.

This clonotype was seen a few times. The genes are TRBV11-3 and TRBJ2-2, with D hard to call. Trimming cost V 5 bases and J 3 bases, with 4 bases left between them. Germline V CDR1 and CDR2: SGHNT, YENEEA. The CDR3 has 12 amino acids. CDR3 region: CASSLHTGELFF. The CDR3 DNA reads TGTGCCAGCAGCCTCCACACCGGGGAGCTGTTTTTT.

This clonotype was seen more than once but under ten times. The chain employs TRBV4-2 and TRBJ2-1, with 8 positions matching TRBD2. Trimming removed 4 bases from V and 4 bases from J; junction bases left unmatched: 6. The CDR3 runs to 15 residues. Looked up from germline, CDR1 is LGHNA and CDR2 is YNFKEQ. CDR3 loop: CASSRRAGEYNEQFF. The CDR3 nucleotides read TGTGCCAGCAGCCGTCGAGCGGGAGAGTACAATGAGCAGTTCTTC.

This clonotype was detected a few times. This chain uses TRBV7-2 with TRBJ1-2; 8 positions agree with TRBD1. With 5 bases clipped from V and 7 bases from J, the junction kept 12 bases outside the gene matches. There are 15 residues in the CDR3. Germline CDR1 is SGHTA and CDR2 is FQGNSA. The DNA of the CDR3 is TGTGCCAGCAGCGTTTCGGGACAGGCGTCGGGTGGCTACACCTTC. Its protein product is CASSVSGQASGGYTF. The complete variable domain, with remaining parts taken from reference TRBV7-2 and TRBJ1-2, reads GAGVSQSPSNKVTEKGKDVELRCDPISGHTALYWYRQSLGQGLEFLIYFQGNSAPDKSGLPSDRFSAERTGGSVSTLTIQRTQQEDSAVYLCASSVSGQASGGYTFGSGTRLTVV.

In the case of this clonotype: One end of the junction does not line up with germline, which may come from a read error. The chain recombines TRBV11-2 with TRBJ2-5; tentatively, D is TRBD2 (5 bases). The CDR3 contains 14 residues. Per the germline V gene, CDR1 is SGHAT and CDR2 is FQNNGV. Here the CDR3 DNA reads TGTGCCAGCAGCCCAGGTCGGGCTAGGACTCACCCGGTCTTC. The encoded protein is CASSPGRARTHPVF.

CDR3 protein: CAWRVAGVPHEQFF. The CDR3 DNA is TGTGCCTGGAGAGTAGCGGGAGTTCCGCATGAGCAGTTCTTC. This chain uses TRBV30 with TRBJ2-1, with 9 bases fitting TRBD2. V lost 3 bases to trimming and J lost 8 bases; unmatched junction nucleotides: 8. This CDR3 contains 14 residues. CDR1 and CDR2 from the germline V gene are GTSNPN and SVGIG (reference sequence).

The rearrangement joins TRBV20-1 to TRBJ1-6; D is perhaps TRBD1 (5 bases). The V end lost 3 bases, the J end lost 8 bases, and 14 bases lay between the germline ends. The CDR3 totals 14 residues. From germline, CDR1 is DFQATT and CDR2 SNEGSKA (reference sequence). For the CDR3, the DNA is TGCAGTGCTAGTGCCGAGGTGGGGGATTCACCCCTCCACTTT. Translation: CSASAEVGDSPLHF.

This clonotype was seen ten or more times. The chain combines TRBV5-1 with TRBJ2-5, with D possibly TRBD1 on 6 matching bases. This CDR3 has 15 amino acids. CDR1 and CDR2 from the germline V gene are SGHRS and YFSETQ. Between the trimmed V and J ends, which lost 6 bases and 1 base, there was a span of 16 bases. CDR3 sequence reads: CASTTAGDLQETQYF. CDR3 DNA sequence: TGCGCCAGCACGACCGCAGGGGACCTCCAAGAGACCCAGTACTTC.

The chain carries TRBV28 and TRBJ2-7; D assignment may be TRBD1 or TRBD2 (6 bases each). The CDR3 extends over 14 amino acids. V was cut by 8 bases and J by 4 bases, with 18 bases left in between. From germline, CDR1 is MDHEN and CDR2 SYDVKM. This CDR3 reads CASAFSGAGYEQYF. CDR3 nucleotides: TGTGCCAGCGCGTTCTCGGGGGCTGGTTACGAGCAGTACTTC.